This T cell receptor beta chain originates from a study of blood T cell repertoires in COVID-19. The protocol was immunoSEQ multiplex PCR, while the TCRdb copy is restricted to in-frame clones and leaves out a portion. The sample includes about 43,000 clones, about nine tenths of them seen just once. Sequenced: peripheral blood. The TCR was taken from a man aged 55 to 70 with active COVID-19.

CDR3 in DNA: TGCGCCAGCAGCCAAGGACACCAGAACACTGAAGCTTTCTTT. Protein sequence: CASSQGHQNTEAFF. The chain links TRBV4-1 to TRBJ1-1; the D is unclear. V lost 1 base, J lost 1 base, and 7 bases lay in between. Germline loops: CDR1 MGHRA, CDR2 YSYEKL. The CDR3 is made up of 14 amino acids.